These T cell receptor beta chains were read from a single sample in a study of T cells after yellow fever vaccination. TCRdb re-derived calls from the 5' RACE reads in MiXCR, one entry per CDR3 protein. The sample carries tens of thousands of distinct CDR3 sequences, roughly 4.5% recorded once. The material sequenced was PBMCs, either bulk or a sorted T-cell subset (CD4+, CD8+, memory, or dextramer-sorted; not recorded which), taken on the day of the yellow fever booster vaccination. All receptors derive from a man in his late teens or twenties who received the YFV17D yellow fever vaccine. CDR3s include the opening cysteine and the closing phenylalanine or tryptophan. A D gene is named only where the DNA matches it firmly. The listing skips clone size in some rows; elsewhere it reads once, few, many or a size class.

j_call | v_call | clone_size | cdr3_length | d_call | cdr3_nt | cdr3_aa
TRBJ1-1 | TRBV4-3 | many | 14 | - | TGCGCCAGCAGCCTTGGGGAGGTTGGCACTGAAGCTTTCTTT | CASSLGEVGTEAFF
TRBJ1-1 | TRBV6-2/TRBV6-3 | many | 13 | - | TGTGCCAGCAGTGATACGGCGAACACTGAAGCTTTCTTT | CASSDTANTEAFF
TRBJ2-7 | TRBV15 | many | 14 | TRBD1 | TGTGCCACCAGCAGAACGGGACAGAGCTACGAGCAGTACTTC | CATSRTGQSYEQYF
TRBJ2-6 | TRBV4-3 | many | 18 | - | TGCGCCAGCAGCCAAGATGGGCCCTACAGCTCTGGGGCCAACGTCCTGACTTTC | CASSQDGPYSSGANVLTF
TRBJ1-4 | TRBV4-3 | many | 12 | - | TGCGCCAGCAGCCAAGTACAGGGAAAACTGTTTTTT | CASSQVQGKLFF
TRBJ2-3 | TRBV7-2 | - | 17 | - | TGTGCCAGCAGCCGGCAGGGGGGCAGAGTGGCCACAGATACGCAGTATTTT | CASSRQGGRVATDTQYF
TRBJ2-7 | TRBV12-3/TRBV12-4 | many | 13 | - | TGTGCCAGCAGGTTACAGGGTCTGGGAGAGCAGTACTTC | CASRLQGLGEQYF
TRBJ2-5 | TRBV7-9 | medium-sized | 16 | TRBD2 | TGTGCCAGCAGCTTCGGAACTAGCGGGGGAGAAGAGACCCAGTACTTC | CASSFGTSGGEETQYF
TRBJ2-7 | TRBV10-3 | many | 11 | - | TGTGCCATCAGTGTGGGGTACGAGCAGTACTTC | CAISVGYEQYF
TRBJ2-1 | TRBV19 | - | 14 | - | TGTGCCAGCTCCGGGGGCGGCCTATACAATGAGCAGTTCTTC | CASSGGGLYNEQFF
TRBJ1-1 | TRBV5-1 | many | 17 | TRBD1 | TGCGCCAGCAGCTCCCTGGGACAGGGGGCGTCTGGCACTGAAGCTTTCTTT | CASSSLGQGASGTEAFF